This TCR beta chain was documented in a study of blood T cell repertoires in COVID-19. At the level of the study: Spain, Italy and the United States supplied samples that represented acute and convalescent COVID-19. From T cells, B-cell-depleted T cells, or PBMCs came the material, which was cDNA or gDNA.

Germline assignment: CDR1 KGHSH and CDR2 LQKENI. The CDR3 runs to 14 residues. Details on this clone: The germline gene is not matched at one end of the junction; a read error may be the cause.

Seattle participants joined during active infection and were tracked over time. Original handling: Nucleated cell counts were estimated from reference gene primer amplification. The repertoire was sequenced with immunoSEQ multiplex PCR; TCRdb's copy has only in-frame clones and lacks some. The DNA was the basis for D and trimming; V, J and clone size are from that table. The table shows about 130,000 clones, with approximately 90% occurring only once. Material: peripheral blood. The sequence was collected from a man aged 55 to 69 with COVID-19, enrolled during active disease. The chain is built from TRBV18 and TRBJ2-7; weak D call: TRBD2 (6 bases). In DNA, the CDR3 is TGTGCCAGCTCACCACGGGGGGAGCCCCTTTCCCAGAACTTC. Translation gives CASSPRGEPLSQNF.